A selection of T cell receptor beta chains follows, all from one sample in a study of CXCR3-negative and CXCR3-positive naive CD8 T cells. TCRdb reanalyzed the 5' RACE reads, giving one entry per CDR3 protein sequence and no DNA. The table lists about 130,000 distinct CDR3 sequences, with 0.29% in the top ten. Sequencing was performed on naive CXCR3- CD8+ T cells from blood. Receptor source: a human donor in good health. Some clones in this sample may be carry-over from other donors' samples. Both conserved end residues are part of each CDR3.

TRBJ1-1	TRBV27	CASSHQPSTEAFF
TRBJ2-7	TRBV7-9	CASSSPLAGWHEQYF
TRBJ2-2	TRBV3-1	CASSHRGLGGELFF
TRBJ2-3	TRBV7-2	CASSLRSRGPGFDTQYF
TRBJ1-6	TRBV28	CASSPRGSSYNSPLHF
TRBJ2-2	TRBV29-1	CSVEIPGGNTGELFF
TRBJ1-1	TRBV28	CASSFRGLTEAFF
TRBJ2-3	TRBV12-3/TRBV12-4	CASRDLAGGPPDTQYF
TRBJ2-7	TRBV7-9	CASSLPGNIYEQYF
TRBJ2-7	TRBV6-5	CATRTGNYEQYF
TRBJ2-2	TRBV11-2	CASSLEENTGELFF
TRBJ2-1	TRBV27	CASSPQGLYNEQFF
TRBJ2-5	TRBV5-1	CASSSYNFQETQYF
TRBJ2-1	TRBV19	CASSIFGSSYNEQFF
TRBJ2-5	TRBV28	CASSFALAGDEQETQYF